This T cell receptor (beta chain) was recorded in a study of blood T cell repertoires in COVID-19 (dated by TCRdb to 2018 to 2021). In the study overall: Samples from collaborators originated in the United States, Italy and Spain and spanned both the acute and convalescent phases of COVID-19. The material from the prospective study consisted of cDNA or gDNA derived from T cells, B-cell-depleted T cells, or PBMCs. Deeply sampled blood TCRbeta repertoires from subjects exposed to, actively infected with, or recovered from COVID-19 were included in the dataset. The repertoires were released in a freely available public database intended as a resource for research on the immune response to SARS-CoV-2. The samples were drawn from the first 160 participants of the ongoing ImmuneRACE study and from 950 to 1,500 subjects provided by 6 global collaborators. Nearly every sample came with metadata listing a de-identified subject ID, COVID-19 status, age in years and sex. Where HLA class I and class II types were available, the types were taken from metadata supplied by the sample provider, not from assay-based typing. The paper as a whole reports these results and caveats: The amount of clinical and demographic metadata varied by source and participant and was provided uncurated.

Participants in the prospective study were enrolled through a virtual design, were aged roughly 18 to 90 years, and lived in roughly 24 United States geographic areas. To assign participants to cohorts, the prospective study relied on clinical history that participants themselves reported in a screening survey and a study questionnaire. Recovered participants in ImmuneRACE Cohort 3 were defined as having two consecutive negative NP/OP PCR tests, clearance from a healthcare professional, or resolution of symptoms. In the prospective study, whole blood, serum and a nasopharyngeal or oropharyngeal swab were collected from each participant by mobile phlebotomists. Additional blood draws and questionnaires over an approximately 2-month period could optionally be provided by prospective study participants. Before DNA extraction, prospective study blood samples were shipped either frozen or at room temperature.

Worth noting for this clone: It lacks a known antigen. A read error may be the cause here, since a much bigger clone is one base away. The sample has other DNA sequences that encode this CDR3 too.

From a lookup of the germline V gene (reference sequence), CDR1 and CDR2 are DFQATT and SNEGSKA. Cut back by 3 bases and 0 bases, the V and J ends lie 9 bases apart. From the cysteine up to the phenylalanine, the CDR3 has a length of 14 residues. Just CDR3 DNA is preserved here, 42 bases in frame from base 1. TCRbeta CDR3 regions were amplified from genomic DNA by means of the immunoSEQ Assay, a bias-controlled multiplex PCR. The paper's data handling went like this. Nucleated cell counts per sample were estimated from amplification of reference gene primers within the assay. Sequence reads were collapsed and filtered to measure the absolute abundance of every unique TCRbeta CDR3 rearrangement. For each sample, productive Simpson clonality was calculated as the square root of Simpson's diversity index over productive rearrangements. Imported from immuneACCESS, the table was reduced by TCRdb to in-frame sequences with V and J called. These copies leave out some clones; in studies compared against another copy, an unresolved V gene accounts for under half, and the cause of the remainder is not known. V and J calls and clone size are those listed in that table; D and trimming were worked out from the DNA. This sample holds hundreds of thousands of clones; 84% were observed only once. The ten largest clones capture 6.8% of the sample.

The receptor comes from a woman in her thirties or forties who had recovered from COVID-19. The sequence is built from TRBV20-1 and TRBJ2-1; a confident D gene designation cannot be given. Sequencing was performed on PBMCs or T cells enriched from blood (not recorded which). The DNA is TGCAGTGCTAGTAGTCCCGGCTCCTACAATGAGCAGTTCTTC. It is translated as CSASSPGSYNEQFF.